This T cell receptor (beta chain) was captured by sequencing in a study of naive and memory T cell subsets. Of note for this clonotype: Its specificity is unknown.

Both TRBC1 and TRBC2 were covered by a beta constant-region primer of two equimolar oligonucleotides. Nested alpha and beta constant-region primers with the SP2 primer drove four PCR rounds on ligated cDNA. Ligation attached a single-stranded oligonucleotide with a 12-nucleotide UMI and the SP2 primer to the cDNA 3' end. TCRdb processed the UMI-ligation and nested PCR reads anew with MiXCR; each CDR3 protein has one entry. The data show 30,000 to 40,000 distinct CDR3 sequences, around 20% seen once. Regarding the study as a whole: Over 95% of naive TCR sequences appeared only once, unlike memory subsets.

CD45RA-CD27- cells were effector memory; CD45RA+CD27- cells were EMRA. V dropped 6 bases and J dropped 9; count of bases not matched to a gene: 13. The CDR3 loop spans 15 amino acids. Germline CDR1 reads MDHEN; CDR2 reads SYDVKM. The chain employs TRBV28 and TRBJ1-2; 10 bases are a match to TRBD1. The clonotype comes from a human donor in good health. Sequencing used effector memory CD4+ T cells from blood. Subset specified: effector memory, CD45RA- CD27-. CDR3 region: CASSPGTGAVSSYTF. Here the CDR3 DNA reads TGTGCCAGCAGCCCCGGGACAGGGGCGGTGTCTAGCTACACCTTC.